This T cell receptor beta chain was captured by sequencing in a study of T cell responses to AZD1222 COVID-19 vaccine. Germline-derived CDR1 and CDR2 are SGHKS and YYEKEE (reference sequence). This CDR3 has 14 amino acids. Trimming cost V 1 base and J 1 base, with 9 bases left between them. Produced via immunoSEQ multiplex PCR; TCRdb's table is partial and in-frame only. In the table there are approximately 94,000 clones, around nine tenths of which are singletons. Notes on the study in general: No repertoire was sampled before or during the peak T cell response, only after it.

In regard to this clone: Its antigen is as yet unknown.

Sequences were derived from peripheral blood, sampled on day 0 of AZD1222 vaccination. This sequence originates from an adult in good health. The chain couples TRBV5-5 to TRBJ2-7, with D perhaps matching TRBD2 (5 bases). CDR3 protein: CASSLYPGSYEQYF. CDR3 sequence (DNA): TGTGCCAGCAGCTTGTATCCGGGGTCCTACGAGCAGTACTTC.